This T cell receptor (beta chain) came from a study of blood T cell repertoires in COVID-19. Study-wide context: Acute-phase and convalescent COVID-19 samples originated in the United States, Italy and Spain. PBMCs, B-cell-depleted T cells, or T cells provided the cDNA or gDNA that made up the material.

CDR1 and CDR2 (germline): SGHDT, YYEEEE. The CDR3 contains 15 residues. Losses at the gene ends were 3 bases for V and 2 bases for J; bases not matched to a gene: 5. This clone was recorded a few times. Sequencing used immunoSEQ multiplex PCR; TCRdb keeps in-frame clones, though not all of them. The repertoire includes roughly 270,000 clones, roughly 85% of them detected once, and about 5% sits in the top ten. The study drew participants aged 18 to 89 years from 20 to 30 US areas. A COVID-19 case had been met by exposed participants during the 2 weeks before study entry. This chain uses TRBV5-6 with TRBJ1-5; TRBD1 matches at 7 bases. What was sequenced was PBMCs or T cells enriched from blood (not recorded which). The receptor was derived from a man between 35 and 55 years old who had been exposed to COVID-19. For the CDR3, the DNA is TGTGCCAGCAGCTCAGGACAGGCGGGCAATCAGCCCCAGCATTTT. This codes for CASSSGQAGNQPQHF.